One and the same sample provided the 20 T cell receptor beta chains below, sequenced in a study of control samples from healthy donors and cancer patients (dated by TCRdb to the early 2020s). Library preparation was by the immunoSEQ multiplex PCR assay. TCRdb carries this immuneACCESS record with in-frame sequences only. Its versions omit some clonotypes, under half of them owing to an unresolved V gene in the studies checked, with the rest unexplained. The sample data list roughly 180,000 clones, and 85% to 95% of these were observed just once. Of the sample, more than 1.1% falls within the top ten clones. The material sequenced was blood. The receptors shown here come from a woman aged 18 to 35 in good health.

This clone appeared once. V gene TRBV4-2 combines with J gene TRBJ2-1; 12 bases agree with TRBD2. Germline V CDR1 and CDR2: LGHNA, YNFKEQ. V shed 1 base and J 9 bases; nucleotides not matched to a gene: 25. This CDR3 has 22 amino acids. CDR3 residues: CASSQAIGQGGSSGRAYREQFF. CDR3 DNA sequence: TGTGCCAGCAGCCAAGCTATTGGACAGGGAGGTTCTAGCGGGAGGGCCTACCGTGAGCAGTTCTTC.

J is TRBJ2-5 and V is TRBV9; 13 bases map to TRBD2. The V gene's germline CDR1 is SGDLS and CDR2 YYNGEE. Trimming removed 4 bases from V and 5 bases from J; junction bases left unmatched: 5. CDR3 length: 15 amino acids. The CDR3 sequence is CASSIGTSGVETQYF. For the CDR3, the DNA is TGTGCCAGCAGCATTGGGACTAGCGGGGTCGAGACCCAGTACTTC.

This chain connects TRBV27 to TRBJ1-5; D remains ambiguous. Germline lookup yields CDR1 MNHEY and CDR2 SMNVEV (reference sequence). V shed 2 bases and J shed 3 bases, with 14 bases lying between them. The CDR3 contains 16 residues. CDR3 residues: CASSLKPITYNQPQHF. CDR3 DNA: TGTGCCAGCAGTTTAAAACCAATAACTTACAATCAGCCCCAGCATTTT.

The chain recombines TRBV21-1 with TRBJ1-1; no DNA check was done on the table's D call, TRBD1. TRBV21-1 is recorded as a pseudogene. The CDR3 totals 13 residues. CDR3 sequence (DNA): TGTGCCAGCAGCAAAGGGACAAACACTGAAGCTTTCTTT. As protein: CASSKGTNTEAFF.

This chain connects TRBV12-3 or TRBV12-4 to TRBJ1-1; D is ambiguous. The V end was cut by 0 bases, the J end by 7 bases, with 9 bases between. The CDR3 is 13 amino acids. Here the CDR3 DNA reads TGTGCCAGCAGTTTAGCGACGGCTGATGAAGCTTTCTTT. This encodes CASSLATADEAFF.

The J gene is TRBJ1-4, the V gene TRBV10-3, with TRBD1 matching 10 bases. CDR1 ENHRY and CDR2 SYGVKD come from the germline V gene. Trimming removed 4 bases from V and 8 bases from J; junction bases left unmatched: 4. There are 14 residues in the CDR3. In DNA form, the CDR3 reads TGTGCCATCAGTGTAGGGGACAGGGGAGAAAAACTGTTTTTT. It specifies CAISVGDRGEKLFF.

The rearrangement links TRBV5-1 to TRBJ2-1, with D hard to call. This CDR3 region has 15 residues. The germline CDR1 and CDR2 sequences are SGHRS and YFSETQ. The ends were cut back, 4 bases at V and 0 bases at J, with 11 bases in the middle. CDR3 DNA: TGCGCCAGCAGCCGTAGTATACCCTCCTACAATGAGCAGTTCTTC. Amino acids: CASSRSIPSYNEQFF.

This clone was picked up a small number of times. CDR3 in amino acids: CASSLTYDTLHF. The CDR3 DNA reads TGTGCCAGCAGCTTAACCTACGACACCCTCCACTTT. V usage is TRBV7-9 and J usage is TRBJ1-6; D unresolved. The CDR3 is 12 amino acids. Germline V gene data show CDR1 as SEHNR and CDR2 as FQNEAQ (reference sequence). With 2 bases removed from V and 14 bases from J, the gap between germline ends came to 10 bases. Supplemented by reference TRBV7-9 and TRBJ1-6, the full variable domain reads DTGVSQNPRHKITKRGQNVTFRCDPISEHNRLYWYRQTLGQGPEFLTYFQNEAQLEKSRLLSDRFSAERPKGSFSTLEIQRTEQGDSAMYLCASSLTYDTLHFGNGTRLTVT.

The CDR3 DNA follows: TGTGCCATCAGTGGGGAGGCCCTCTCTGGGGCCAACGTCCTGACTTTC. Protein product: CAISGEALSGANVLTF. V gene TRBV10-3 combines with J gene TRBJ2-6, with D perhaps matching TRBD2 (6 bases). The V gene's germline CDR1 is ENHRY and CDR2 SYGVKD. The CDR3 sequence is 16 residues long. The V gene lost 4 bases and the J gene lost 0 bases, with 10 bases spanning the gap.

The chain combines TRBV27 with TRBJ2-1; D gene unclear. CDR3 size: 13 residues. Germline V gene sequence: CDR1 MNHEY, CDR2 SMNVEV (reference sequence). V lost 6 bases to trimming and J lost 4 bases, with 10 bases between them. The CDR3 DNA reads as TGTGCCAGCAGGGCGGCGGCGTACAATGAGCAGTTCTTC. Translated, it gives CASRAAAYNEQFF.

The chain is built from TRBV6-2 or TRBV6-3 and TRBJ2-2; D remains unclear. The germline V and J ends were trimmed by 3 bases and 7 bases, with 9 bases remaining between them. Per the germline V gene, CDR1 is MNHEY and CDR2 is SVGEGT. This CDR3 is 13 amino acids long. The CDR3 nucleotides read TGTGCCAGCAGTTATCGTCGGGTCGGGGAGCTGTTTTTT. Its protein product is CASSYRRVGELFF.

The V and J genes are TRBV3-1 (or the pseudogene TRBV3-2) and TRBJ1-2; no reliable D call. Per germline, CDR1 LGHDT and CDR2 YNNKEL (reference sequence). The V gene lost 0 bases and the J gene lost 2 bases, with 7 bases spanning the gap. CDR3 size: 14 residues. The CDR3 DNA reads as TGTGCCAGCAGCCAAGAAGGCCGGAACTATGGCTACACCTTC. It yields the protein CASSQEGRNYGYTF.

The chain employs TRBV28 and TRBJ1-5; TRBD1 aligns across 7 bases. The CDR3 sequence is 13 residues long. V was clipped by 6 bases and J by 6 bases; unmatched bases: 5. The germline gives CDR1 MDHEN, CDR2 SYDVKM. The CDR3 coding sequence is TGTGCCAGCAGACAGGGGATGTCTCAGCCCCAGCATTTT. It specifies CASRQGMSQPQHF. Full variable domain (rest looked up from reference TRBV28 and TRBJ1-5): DVKVTQSSRYLVKRTGEKVFLECVQDMDHENMFWYRQDPGLGLRLIYFSYDVKMKEKGDIPEGYSVSREKKERFSLILESASTNQTSMYLCASRQGMSQPQHFGDGTRLSIL.

The gene calls are TRBV12-3 or TRBV12-4 and TRBJ1-4; D might be TRBD1 (5 bases). V was pared by 3 bases and J by 8 bases, with 10 bases between. This CDR3 is 13 amino acids long. CDR3 in amino acids: CASSFGGEEKLFF. CDR3 bases: TGTGCCAGCAGTTTCGGGGGGGAGGAAAAACTGTTTTTT.

The CDR3 DNA follows: TGCGCCAGCAGCTTGGGGGACAGGGACGCCAATGAGCAGTTCTTC. It encodes CASSLGDRDANEQFF. This sequence joins TRBV5-1 and TRBJ2-1; 9 bases match TRBD1. Germline V gives CDR1 SGHRS, CDR2 YFSETQ. The V gene end was trimmed by 0 bases and the J gene end by 6 bases; junction bases not matched to a gene: 4. This CDR3 spans 15 amino acids.

This chain connects TRBV6-6 to TRBJ2-6; tentative D call: TRBD1 (6 bases). Germline V gene data show CDR1 as MNHNY and CDR2 as SVGAGI (reference sequence). This CDR3 comprises 17 residues. The V and J ends lost 5 bases and 0 bases respectively, with 14 bases between them. Written as DNA, the CDR3 is TGTGCCAGCAGTCGGCCGGGACATAACTCTGGGGCCAACGTCCTGACTTTC. Its translation: CASSRPGHNSGANVLTF.

The chain joins TRBV18 to TRBJ1-2, with no clear D. Trimming removed 0 bases at V and 7 bases at J, with 9 bases between. Germline V CDR1 and CDR2: KGHSH, LQKENI. The CDR3 has 13 residues. Here the CDR3 reads CASSPPVRGGYTF. In nucleotides, the CDR3 is TGTGCCAGCTCACCACCGGTCCGGGGTGGCTACACCTTC.

The V and J genes are TRBV6-5 and TRBJ2-1; TRBD1 agrees at 9 bases. The germline gives CDR1 MNHEY, CDR2 SVGAGI. The V segment lost 4 bases and the J segment 1 base; nucleotides outside the gene matches: 2. This CDR3 has 15 amino acids. The DNA of the CDR3 is TGTGCCAGCAGTTCCGGGACAGGGTCCTACAATGAGCAGTTCTTC. Amino acids: CASSSGTGSYNEQFF.

This clone was detected once. The chain joins TRBV19 to TRBJ2-5; 7 bases are a match to TRBD1. After removal of 1 base from V and 5 bases from J, the junction contained 7 bases not matched to a gene. From germline, CDR1 is LNHDA and CDR2 SQIVND (reference sequence). This CDR3 is 15 amino acids long. The DNA for the CDR3 is TGTGCCAGTAGTATAGTGAGGGGGCCTGTGGAGACCCAGTACTTC. This gives the protein CASSIVRGPVETQYF.

The rearrangement joins TRBV24-1 to TRBJ1-5, with 7 bases fitting TRBD1. V dropped 4 bases and J dropped 3; count of bases not matched to a gene: 5. Looked up from germline, CDR1 is KGHDR and CDR2 is SFDVKD. The CDR3 covers 15 residues. The DNA of the CDR3 is TGTGCCACCAGTGACGGACAGGCCTTCAATCAGCCCCAGCATTTT. The encoded protein is CATSDGQAFNQPQHF.